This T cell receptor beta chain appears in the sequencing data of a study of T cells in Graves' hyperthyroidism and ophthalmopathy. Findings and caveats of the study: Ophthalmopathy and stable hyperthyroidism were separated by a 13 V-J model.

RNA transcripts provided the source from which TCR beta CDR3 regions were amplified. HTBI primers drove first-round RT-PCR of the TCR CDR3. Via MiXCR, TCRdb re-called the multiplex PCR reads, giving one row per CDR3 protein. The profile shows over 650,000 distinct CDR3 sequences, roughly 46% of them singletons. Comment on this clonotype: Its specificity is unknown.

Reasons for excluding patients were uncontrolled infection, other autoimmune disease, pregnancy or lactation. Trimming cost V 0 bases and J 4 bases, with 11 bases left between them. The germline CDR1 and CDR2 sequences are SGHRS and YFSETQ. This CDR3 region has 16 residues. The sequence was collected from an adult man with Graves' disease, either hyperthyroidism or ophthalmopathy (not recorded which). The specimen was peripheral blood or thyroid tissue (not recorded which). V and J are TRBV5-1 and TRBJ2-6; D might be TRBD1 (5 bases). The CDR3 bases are TGCGCCAGCAGCTTGGCCCAGGGCTTAGGGGCCAACGTCCTGACTTTC. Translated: CASSLAQGLGANVLTF.